This T cell receptor beta chain was sequenced for a study of control samples from healthy donors and cancer patients (dated by TCRdb to 2020 to 2021). On this clone itself: Its antigen is not yet known. Base-call qualities are not available, and no considerably larger clone is one nucleotide away.

Library preparation employed the immunoSEQ multiplex PCR assay. This is the immuneACCESS table as TCRdb keeps it, with only in-frame sequences that have V and J called. A part of the clones is gone; compared with another copy, unresolved V genes explain less than half, and the rest is unexplained. Across this sample there are 130,000 to 150,000 clones, with over 90% seen only once. The ten largest clones represent about 14% of the sample. The sequence came from a man in his 60s with colorectal cancer. Source material: PBMCs.

The nucleotide sequence is given as TGTGCCAGTAGTCTGACAGTCTCCTACGAGCAGTACTTC. The translation is CASSLTVSYEQYF. Recombination joined TRBV19 with TRBJ2-7; a tentative D call is TRBD1 (5 bases match). CDR1 and CDR2 are drawn from the germline V gene (reference sequence): LNHDA, SQIVND. Between the V and J ends, shortened by 5 bases and 0 bases respectively, the junction contains 8 bases. The CDR3 sequence holds 13 residues, the cysteine and phenylalanine included. CDR3 DNA is the only sequence kept; it has 39 bases, read in frame from the first base.